The present T cell receptor beta chain was sequenced within a study of cytotoxic CD8 clonotypes in ibrutinib-treated CLL. Background on the study: Across samples, productive templates numbered about 280,000 and productive rearrangements reached some 94,000 on average. Study results and caveats: Different sampling times were used for sustained-remission and progressing patients. While tracking circulating CD8+ T-cell counts, baseline clonality exceeded that of age-matched healthy donors.

Profiled with immunoSEQ multiplex PCR; TCRdb holds only in-frame clones, not every one. The repertoire consists of about 140,000 clones, with more than 75% occurring once and the leading ten covering 4.5% to 6.5%. A word on this clone: Antigen: not known.

V gave up 4 bases and J gave up 10 bases, with 12 bases separating them. The CDR3 spans 13 residues. Germline assignment: CDR1 SGDLS and CDR2 YYNGEE. This chain links TRBV9 with TRBJ1-6, with D possibly being TRBD1 (5 bases). The starting material was PBMCs, obtained after 24 months of ibrutinib treatment. The source is a human donor with chronic lymphocytic leukemia. The CDR3 spells CASSPGGNSPLHF. CDR3 in DNA: TGTGCCAGCAGCCCCGGGGGTAACTCACCCCTCCACTTT.